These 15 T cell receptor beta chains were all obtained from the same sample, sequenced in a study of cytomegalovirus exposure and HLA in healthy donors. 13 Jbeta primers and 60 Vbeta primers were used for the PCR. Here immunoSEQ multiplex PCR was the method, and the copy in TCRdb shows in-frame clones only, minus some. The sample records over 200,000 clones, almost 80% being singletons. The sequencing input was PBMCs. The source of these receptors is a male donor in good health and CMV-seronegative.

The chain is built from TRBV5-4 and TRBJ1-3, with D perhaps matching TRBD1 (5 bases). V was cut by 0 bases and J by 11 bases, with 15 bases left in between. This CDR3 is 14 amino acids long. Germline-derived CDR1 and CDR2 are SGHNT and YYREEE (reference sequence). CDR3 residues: CASSLAGIEISIYF. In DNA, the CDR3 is TGTGCCAGCAGCTTGGCAGGGATCGAAATCTCCATATATTTT.

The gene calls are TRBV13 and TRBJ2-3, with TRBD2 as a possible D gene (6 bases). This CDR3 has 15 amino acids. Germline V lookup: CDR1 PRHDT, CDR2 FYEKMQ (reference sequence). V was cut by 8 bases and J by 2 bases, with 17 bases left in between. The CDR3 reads CASAGLAGNTDTQYF. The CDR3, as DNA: TGTGCCAGCGCCGGACTGGCGGGGAACACAGATACGCAGTATTTT.

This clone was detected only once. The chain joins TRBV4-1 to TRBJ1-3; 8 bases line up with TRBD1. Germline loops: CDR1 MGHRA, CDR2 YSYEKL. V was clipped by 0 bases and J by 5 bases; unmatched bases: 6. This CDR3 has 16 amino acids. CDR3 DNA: TGCGCCAGCAGCCAAGAGTGGACAGGGAGGAGAAACACCATATATTTT. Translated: CASSQEWTGRRNTIYF.

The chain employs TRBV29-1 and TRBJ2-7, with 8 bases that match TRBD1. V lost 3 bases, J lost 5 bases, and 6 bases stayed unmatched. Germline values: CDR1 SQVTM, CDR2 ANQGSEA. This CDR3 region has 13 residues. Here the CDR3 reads CSVDGQGGDEQYF. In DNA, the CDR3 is TGCAGCGTTGATGGACAGGGTGGGGACGAGCAGTACTTC.

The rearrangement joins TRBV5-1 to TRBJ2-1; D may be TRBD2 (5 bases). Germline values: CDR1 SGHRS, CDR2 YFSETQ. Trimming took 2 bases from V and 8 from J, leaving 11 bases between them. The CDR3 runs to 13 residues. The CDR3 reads CASSFGDRDEQFF. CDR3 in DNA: TGCGCCAGCAGCTTCGGGGATCGAGATGAGCAGTTCTTC.

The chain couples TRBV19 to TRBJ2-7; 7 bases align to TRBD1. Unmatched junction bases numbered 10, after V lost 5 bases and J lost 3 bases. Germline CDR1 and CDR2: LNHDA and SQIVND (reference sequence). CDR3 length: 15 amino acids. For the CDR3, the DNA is TGTGCCAGTAGTCTCGGGCAGGGGGTTCTCTACGAGCAGTACTTC. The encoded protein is CASSLGQGVLYEQYF.

In DNA, the CDR3 is TGTGCAACCCGGACTAGCGGGACGGCCTACGAGCAGTACTTC. Its protein is CATRTSGTAYEQYF. The V gene is TRBV6-5, the J gene TRBJ2-5, with 12 nucleotides matching TRBD2. The J call may be incorrect, as the DNA end agrees better with TRBJ2-7. CDR3 size: 14 residues. The V gene's germline CDR1 is MNHEY and CDR2 SVGAGI.

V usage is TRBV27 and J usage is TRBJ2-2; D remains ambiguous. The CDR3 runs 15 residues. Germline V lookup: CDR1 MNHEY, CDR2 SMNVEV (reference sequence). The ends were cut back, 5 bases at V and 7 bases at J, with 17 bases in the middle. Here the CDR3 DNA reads TGTGCCAGCAGTCCCTCGACCCCCCCGGGCGGGGAGCTGTTTTTT. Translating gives CASSPSTPPGGELFF.

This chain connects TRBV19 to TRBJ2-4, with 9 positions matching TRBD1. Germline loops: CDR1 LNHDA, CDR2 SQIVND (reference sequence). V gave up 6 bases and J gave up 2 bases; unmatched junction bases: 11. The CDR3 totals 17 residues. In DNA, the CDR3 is TGTGCCAGTAGACAGGGGGCAGCGCCACTAACCAAAAACATTCAGTACTTC. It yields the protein CASRQGAAPLTKNIQYF. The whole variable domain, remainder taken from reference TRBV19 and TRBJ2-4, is DGGITQSPKYLFRKEGQNVTLSCEQNLNHDAMYWYRQDPGQGLRLIYYSQIVNDFQKGDIAEGYSVSREKKESFPLTVTSAQKNPTAFYLCASRQGAAPLTKNIQYFGAGTRLSVL.

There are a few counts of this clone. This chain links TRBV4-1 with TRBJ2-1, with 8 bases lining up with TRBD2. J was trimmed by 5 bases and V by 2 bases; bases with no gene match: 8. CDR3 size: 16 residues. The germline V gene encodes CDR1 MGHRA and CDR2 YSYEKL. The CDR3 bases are TGCGCCAGCAGCCAAATTAGCGGGACTGGGGACAATGAGCAGTTCTTC. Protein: CASSQISGTGDNEQFF.

The CDR3 reads CASSVHRVRETQYF. For the CDR3, the DNA is TGTGCCAGCAGCGTCCACAGGGTTCGAGAGACCCAGTACTTC. The chain joins TRBV7-3 to TRBJ2-5; tentatively, D is TRBD1 (6 bases). V lost 5 bases and J lost 4, with 14 bases in between. CDR3 length: 14 amino acids. The germline gives CDR1 SGHTA, CDR2 FQGTGA.

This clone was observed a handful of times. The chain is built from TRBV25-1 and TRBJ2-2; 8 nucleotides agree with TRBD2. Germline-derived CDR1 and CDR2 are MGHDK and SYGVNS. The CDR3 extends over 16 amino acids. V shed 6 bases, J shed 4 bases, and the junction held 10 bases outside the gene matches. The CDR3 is CASRAPGLGGTGELFF. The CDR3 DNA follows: TGTGCCAGCAGGGCTCCGGGACTAGGGGGCACCGGGGAGCTGTTTTTT.

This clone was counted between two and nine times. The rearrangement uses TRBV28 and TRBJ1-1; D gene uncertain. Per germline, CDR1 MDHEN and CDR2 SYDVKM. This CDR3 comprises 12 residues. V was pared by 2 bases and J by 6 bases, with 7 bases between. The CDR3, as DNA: TGTGCCAGCAGTTTACCCCCTGCTGAAGCTTTCTTT. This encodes CASSLPPAEAFF.

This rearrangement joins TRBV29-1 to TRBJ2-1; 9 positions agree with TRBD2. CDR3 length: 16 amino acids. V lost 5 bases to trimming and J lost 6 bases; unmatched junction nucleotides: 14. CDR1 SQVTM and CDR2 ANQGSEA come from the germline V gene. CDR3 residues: CSVNGGSSGAFNEQFF. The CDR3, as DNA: TGCAGCGTTAATGGAGGATCTAGCGGGGCCTTCAATGAGCAGTTCTTC.

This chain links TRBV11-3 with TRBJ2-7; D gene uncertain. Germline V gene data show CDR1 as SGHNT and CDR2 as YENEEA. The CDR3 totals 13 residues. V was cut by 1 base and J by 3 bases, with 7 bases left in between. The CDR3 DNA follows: TGTGCCAGCAGCTTAGGGAGAGACTACGAGCAGTACTTC. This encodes CASSLGRDYEQYF.